The source of this T cell receptor (beta chain) is a study of T cell responses to AZD1222 COVID-19 vaccine. Study-wide results and caveats: Across spike, vaccine-associated CD4 TCRs were found, dominant at 160-218 and 743-854. Repertoire collection took place solely once the T cell response had peaked. Baseline serology detected seropositivity in only a handful of AZD1222 recipients. Among the donors, most were white British and more were female, and clonal diversity was possibly underestimated.

In this sample, this clone turned up a few times. Its cognate antigen is unknown. Measured with immunoSEQ multiplex PCR; TCRdb has only the in-frame clones, and not every one. Among 120,000 or so clones listed, just over 90% were seen once. The CDR3 spans 15 residues. Per germline, CDR1 SGHNT and CDR2 YENEEA. V lost 1 base to trimming and J lost 2 bases; unmatched junction nucleotides: 2. The sample was peripheral blood, taken on day 0 of AZD1222 vaccination. The rearrangement joins TRBV11-3 to TRBJ2-1, with TRBD1 matching over 7 bases. This TCR was sampled from an adult in good health. The CDR3 reads CASSLGDRAYNEQFF. The CDR3 DNA sequence: TGTGCCAGCAGCTTAGGGGACAGAGCCTACAATGAGCAGTTCTTC. The full variable domain, in which reference TRBV11-3 and TRBJ2-1 provide the parts outside the CDR3, is EAGVVQSPRYKIIEKKQPVAFWCNPISGHNTLYWYLQNLGQGPELLIRYENEEAVDDSQLPKDRFSAERLKGVDSTLKIQPAELGDSAVYLCASSLGDRAYNEQFFGPGTRLTVL.